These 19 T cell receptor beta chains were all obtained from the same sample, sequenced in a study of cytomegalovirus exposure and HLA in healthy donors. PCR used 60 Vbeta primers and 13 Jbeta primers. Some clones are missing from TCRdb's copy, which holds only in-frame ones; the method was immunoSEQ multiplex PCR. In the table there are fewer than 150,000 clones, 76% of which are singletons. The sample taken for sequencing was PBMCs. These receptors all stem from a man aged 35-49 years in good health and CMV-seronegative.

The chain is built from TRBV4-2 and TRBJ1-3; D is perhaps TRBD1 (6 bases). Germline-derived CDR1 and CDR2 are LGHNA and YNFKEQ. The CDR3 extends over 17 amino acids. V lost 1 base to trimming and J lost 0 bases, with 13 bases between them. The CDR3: CASSQAVRGGSGNTIYF. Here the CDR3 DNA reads TGTGCCAGCAGCCAAGCTGTAAGAGGGGGCTCTGGAAACACCATATATTTT.

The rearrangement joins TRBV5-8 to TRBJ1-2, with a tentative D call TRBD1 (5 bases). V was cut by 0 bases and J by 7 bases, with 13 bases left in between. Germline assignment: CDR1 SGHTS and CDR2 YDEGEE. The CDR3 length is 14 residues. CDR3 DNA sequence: TGTGCCAGCAGCTTGGACCCCGTGGGGCTTGGCTACACCTTC. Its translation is CASSLDPVGLGYTF.

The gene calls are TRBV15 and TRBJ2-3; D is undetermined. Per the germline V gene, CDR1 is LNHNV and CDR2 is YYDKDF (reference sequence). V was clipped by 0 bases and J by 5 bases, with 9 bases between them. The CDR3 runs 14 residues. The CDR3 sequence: CATSREAPQDTQYF. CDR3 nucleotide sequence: TGTGCCACCAGCAGAGAGGCTCCTCAAGATACGCAGTATTTT.

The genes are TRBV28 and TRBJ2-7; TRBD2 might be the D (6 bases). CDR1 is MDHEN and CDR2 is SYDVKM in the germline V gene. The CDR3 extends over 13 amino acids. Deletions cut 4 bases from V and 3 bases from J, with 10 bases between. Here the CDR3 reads CASSSTGDYEQYF. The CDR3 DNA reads TGTGCCAGCAGTTCCACGGGAGACTACGAGCAGTACTTC.

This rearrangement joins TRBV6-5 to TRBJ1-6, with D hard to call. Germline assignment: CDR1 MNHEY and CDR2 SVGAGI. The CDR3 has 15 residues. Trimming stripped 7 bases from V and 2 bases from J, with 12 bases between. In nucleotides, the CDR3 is TGTGCCAGCAAGCCCCGGGAGGCCTATAATTCACCCCTCCACTTT. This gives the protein CASKPREAYNSPLHF.

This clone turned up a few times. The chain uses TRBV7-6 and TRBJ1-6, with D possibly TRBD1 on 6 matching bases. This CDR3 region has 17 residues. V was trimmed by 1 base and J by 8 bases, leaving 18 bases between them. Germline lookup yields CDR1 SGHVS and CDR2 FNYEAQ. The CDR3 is CASSLGGTQEQYSPLHF. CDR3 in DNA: TGTGCCAGCAGCTTAGGGGGGACACAGGAACAATATTCACCCCTCCACTTT.

The DNA of the CDR3 is TGTGCCAGCAGCCCTCGGTCCCGTCGGGGGGACGATGGCTACACCTTC. Protein sequence: CASSPRSRRGDDGYTF. V is TRBV7-8 and J is TRBJ1-2; maybe TRBD1 (5 bases). V gave up 5 bases and J gave up 6 bases, with 22 bases separating them. CDR3 length: 16 amino acids. Germline V CDR1 and CDR2: SGHVS, FQNEAQ.

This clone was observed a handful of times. CDR3 coding DNA: TGTGCCAGCAGTACCACAGGGGCCGGGACAGATACGCAGTATTTT. It is translated as CASSTTGAGTDTQYF. The rearrangement uses TRBV6-5 and TRBJ2-3; 7 nucleotides agree with TRBD1. Germline V gives CDR1 MNHEY, CDR2 SVGAGI. The length of the CDR3 is 15 residues. The V segment lost 5 bases and the J segment 3 bases; nucleotides outside the gene matches: 8.

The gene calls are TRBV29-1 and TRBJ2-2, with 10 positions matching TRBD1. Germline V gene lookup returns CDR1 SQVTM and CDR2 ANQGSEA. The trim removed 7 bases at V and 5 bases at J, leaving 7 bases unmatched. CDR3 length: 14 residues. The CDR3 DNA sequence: TGCAGCGCCCCGACAGGGGGCAATACCGGGGAGCTGTTTTTT. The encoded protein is CSAPTGGNTGELFF.

CDR3: CASSHDVGTGQFF. CDR3 DNA: TGCGCCAGCAGCCACGACGTGGGGACAGGGCAGTTCTTC. The chain joins TRBV4-3 to TRBJ2-1; TRBD1 aligns across 8 bases. CDR3 length: 13 amino acids. V trimming: 3 bases; J trimming: 12 bases; junction bases outside the gene matches: 7. Germline lookup yields CDR1 LGHNA and CDR2 YSLEER.

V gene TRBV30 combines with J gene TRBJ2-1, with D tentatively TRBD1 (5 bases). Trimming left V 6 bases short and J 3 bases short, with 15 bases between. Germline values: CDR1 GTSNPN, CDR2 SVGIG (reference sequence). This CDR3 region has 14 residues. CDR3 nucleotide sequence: TGTGCCTGTGAGACAGCGAAGAACTACAATGAGCAGTTCTTC. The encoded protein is CACETAKNYNEQFF.

The CDR3 reads CASSLVGQGYEQYF. CDR3 sequence (DNA): TGTGCCAGCAGTTTAGTGGGACAGGGATACGAGCAGTACTTC. This chain joins TRBV27 and TRBJ2-7; 9 positions match TRBD1. This CDR3 spans 14 amino acids. V was clipped by 2 bases and J by 4 bases; unmatched bases: 3. From germline, CDR1 is MNHEY and CDR2 SMNVEV (reference sequence).

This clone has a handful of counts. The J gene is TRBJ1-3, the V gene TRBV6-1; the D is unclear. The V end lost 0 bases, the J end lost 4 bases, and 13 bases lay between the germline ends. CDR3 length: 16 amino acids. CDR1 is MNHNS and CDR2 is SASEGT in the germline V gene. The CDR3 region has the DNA TGTGCCAGCAGTGAAGCCCCAGGAACCCTAGGAAACACCATATATTTT. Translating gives CASSEAPGTLGNTIYF.

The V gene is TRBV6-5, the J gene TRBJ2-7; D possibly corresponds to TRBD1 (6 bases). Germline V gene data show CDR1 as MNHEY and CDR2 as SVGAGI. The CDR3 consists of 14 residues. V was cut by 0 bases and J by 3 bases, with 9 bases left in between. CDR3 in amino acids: CASSYSTGRYEQYF. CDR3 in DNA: TGTGCCAGCAGTTACTCGACAGGCCGCTACGAGCAGTACTTC.

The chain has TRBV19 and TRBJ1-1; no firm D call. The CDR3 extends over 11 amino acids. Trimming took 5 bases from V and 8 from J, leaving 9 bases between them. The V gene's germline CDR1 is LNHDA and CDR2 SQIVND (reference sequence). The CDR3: CASSLGPEAFF. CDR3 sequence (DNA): TGTGCCAGTAGTTTAGGGCCGGAAGCTTTCTTT.

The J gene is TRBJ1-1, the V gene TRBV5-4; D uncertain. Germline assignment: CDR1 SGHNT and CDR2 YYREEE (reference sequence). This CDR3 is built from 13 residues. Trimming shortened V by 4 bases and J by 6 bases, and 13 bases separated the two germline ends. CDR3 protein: CASSPPAGSEAFF. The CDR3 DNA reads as TGTGCCAGCAGCCCCCCCGCAGGATCTGAAGCTTTCTTT.

CDR3 coding DNA: TGTGCCAGCAGTCGCGCCGATGGTGCCTACGAGCAGTACTTC. The encoded protein is CASSRADGAYEQYF. This chain connects TRBV6-5 to TRBJ2-7; D not certain. The V gene lost 5 bases and the J gene lost 2 bases, with 13 bases spanning the gap. CDR3 length: 14 residues. CDR1 MNHEY and CDR2 SVGAGI come from the germline V gene.

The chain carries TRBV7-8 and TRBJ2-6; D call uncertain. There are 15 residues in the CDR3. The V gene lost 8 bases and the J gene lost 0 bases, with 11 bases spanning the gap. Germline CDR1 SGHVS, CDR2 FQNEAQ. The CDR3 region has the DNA TGTGCCAGCCACTTCGGTAACTCTGGGGCCAACGTCCTGACTTTC. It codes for CASHFGNSGANVLTF. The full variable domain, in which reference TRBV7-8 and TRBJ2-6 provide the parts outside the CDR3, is GAGVSQSPRYKVAKRGQDVALRCDPISGHVSLFWYQQALGQGPEFLTYFQNEAQLDKSGLPSDRFFAERPEGSVSTLKIQRTQQEDSAVYLCASHFGNSGANVLTFGAGSRLTVL.

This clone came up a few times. The CDR3 region has the DNA TGTGCCAGCAGCCTGGACTATATGAACACCGGGGAGCTGTTTTTT. Translation gives CASSLDYMNTGELFF. The J gene is TRBJ2-2, the V gene TRBV5-4, with TRBD2 as a possible D gene (6 bases). The V gene's germline CDR1 is SGHNT and CDR2 YYREEE (reference sequence). Trimming stripped 4 bases from V and 1 base from J, with 11 bases between. There are 15 residues in the CDR3.